This T cell receptor beta chain was identified in a study of vaccination effects on CD4 cells after COVID-19 (dated by TCRdb to the early 2020s). For context, the study as a whole: Across the study, the median time from the second dose to post-vaccine sampling was 72 days (range 14 to 241). SARS-CoV-2 spike-specific CD4+ TCR repertoires were compared before and after mRNA vaccination in COVID-19 convalescent patients and in infection-naive vaccine recipients. A total of 10 COVID-19 convalescent patients and 4 SARS-CoV-2-naive healthy vaccine recipients were included in the full study. In the study, cultures from other donors were sequenced using the Oncomine TCR Beta short-read assay on an Illumina iSeq 100. Overall study results and their limits: Marked clonal contraction was observed in both infection-induced and vaccine-induced clones at late post-vaccination timepoints, consistent with waning T cell responses. Only a small number of convalescent patients were included, and no early post-infection timepoints were available, which limited the study. Among healthy vaccine recipients, nearly all vaccine-induced clones were SARS-CoV-2 mono-reactive, and only 1 of 255 was cross-reactive with common cold coronaviruses.

To identify antigen-specific CD4+ T cell clonotypes by their expansion, the ViraFEST assay first stimulated PBMC with viral peptide pools and then applied TCR sequencing. After less than 13 days of culture, CD4+ T cells were isolated with the EasySep CD4+ T cell isolation kit. Each participant received two doses of an mRNA SARS-CoV-2 vaccine, either BNT162b2 or mRNA-1273. None of the healthy vaccine recipients had a prior SARS-CoV-2 infection, which was confirmed by nucleocapsid antibody tests that came back negative both before and after vaccination. Some 2 million PBMC per well were cultured in IMDM with 5% human AB serum, around 10 IU/ml IL-2 and gentamicin, plus 10 ug/ml peptides. On days 3 and 7, half of the culture medium was replaced with fresh IL-2-containing medium. Unless noted otherwise, every peptide stimulation condition was grown in triplicate wells. Using Ficoll-Paque Plus gradient centrifugation, PBMC were separated from whole blood and then either used fresh or cryopreserved at -140C. Overlapping peptide pools spanned the spike proteins of SARS-CoV-2 and the common cold coronaviruses HCoV-NL63, HCoV-OC43 and HCoV-229E. The QIAamp micro DNA kit was used to extract genomic DNA from the cultured CD4+ T cells.

Reading from cysteine to phenylalanine, the CDR3 counts 15 amino acids. Only the CDR3 portion is preserved as DNA: 45 bases, with reading frame beginning at the first base. V is cut back by 0 bases and J by 8 bases, with 5 bases in the junction unmatched. CDR1 and CDR2, looked up from the germline V gene (reference sequence), are SEHNR and FQNEAQ. Note on this clone: There is no known antigen for this receptor. No base quality values were provided; no much bigger clone lies one nucleotide off.

The receptor library was made with the immunoSEQ multiplex PCR assay. DNA from the cultured and isolated CD4+ T cells underwent TCR beta CDR3 sequencing. The original methods were these. The analysis removed non-productive TCR sequences, trimmed reads to the CDR3 region, and retained only CDR3s that were 7 or more amino acids long. Antigen-specific clonotypes were identified using the MANAFEST web app by comparison of expansion in peptide wells against reference cultures. Positive clones required FDR<0.05 expansion versus reference and all other wells, odds ratio above 5, and frequency above 0.1% in two replicate wells. A clonotype was defined as cross-reactive if the clonotype was significantly expanded both in SARS-CoV-2 spike wells and in at least one common cold coronavirus spike condition. Levenshtein distance calculated with the stringdist R package was used to assess CDR3 similarity, and unrooted trees were constructed with ape in R 3.6.1. The source is immuneACCESS, and TCRdb retained only in-frame sequences with V and J called. Part of the clones is not carried over; for the studies checked, unresolved V genes explain less than half of this, and the remainder is unexplained. V and J calls and clone size are given by that table; D and trimming were obtained from the DNA. The sample table lists almost 15,000 clones, roughly 70% of them with a count of one. The ten largest make up more than 20% of the sample.

The chain links TRBV7-9 with TRBJ2-3; a stretch of 10 junction bases matches TRBD2. The clonotype was recovered from a human donor who received a COVID-19 vaccine. The sample in question was CD4+ T cells from PBMCs cultured with HCoV-NL63 spike peptides, obtained after COVID-19 vaccination. The cell subset or site label on this specimen signifies: HCoV-NL63 spike overlapping peptide pool stimulation. In nucleotide form, the sequence is TGTGCCAGCAGCTTAGCGCAAGCGGGGGGGGCTACGCAGTATTTT. This yields the protein CASSLAQAGGATQYF.